The rows below give T cell receptor beta chains drawn from one sample of a study of blood T cells in healthy people across ages. TCRdb recomputed calls from the 5' RACE reads with MiXCR, one row per CDR3 protein. The sample consists of more than 900,000 distinct CDR3 sequences, under 30% of them appearing once. The sample was also reused in another study, on T cells of mothers and their children.

Material for sequencing was blood. All receptors derive from a girl aged 2 to 9 in good health. The conserved cysteine and the conserved F or W are not part of the CDR3 here.

J,V,CDR3
TRBJ2-3,TRBV28,ASSLSGGWGTDTQY
TRBJ2-6,TRBV12-3/TRBV12-4,ASSWQGAPGANVLT
-,TRBV29-1,SVVGTSEPYEQY
TRBJ2-3,TRBV6-4,ASSTSGGATDTQY
TRBJ1-2,TRBV27,ASSPGGSLGFWTYT
TRBJ2-1,TRBV27,ASGRDQDPVQVSYNEQF
TRBJ2-1,TRBV6-1,ASSEALAGEANEQF
TRBJ2-3,TRBV5-6,ASSLIPGAEVTDTQY
TRBJ2-7,TRBV9,ASSRPGLDAYEQY
TRBJ2-3,TRBV5-1,ASSWGDLNTDTQY
TRBJ2-5,TRBV7-2,ASSLEPRREQY
TRBJ1-4,TRBV4-1,ASSPYFVGKLF
TRBJ1-1,TRBV20-1,SARSPQGANTEAF
TRBJ2-2,TRBV28,ASRGLPDVAGELF
TRBJ2-5,TRBV28,ASLDRGYGETQY
TRBJ2-2,TRBV11-1,ASSWDRVNTGELF
TRBJ2-2,TRBV29-1,SAIVTNTGELF
TRBJ1-1,TRBV6-1,ASSGSGLNTEAF
TRBJ2-1,TRBV7-3,ASSLVGLAGAKPNEQF
TRBJ2-5,TRBV5-1,ASSLSDRGIQETQY
TRBJ2-5,TRBV2,ASRGAGLAGETQY
TRBJ1-4,TRBV5-6,ASQKTGDNEKLF
TRBJ2-7,TRBV5-1,ASSSPTVEQY
TRBJ2-2,TRBV11-3,ASSLAGGVDTGELF
TRBJ1-2,TRBV7-8,ASSLATGPYGYT
TRBJ2-3,TRBV12-3/TRBV12-4,ASSSPSRESTDTQY
TRBJ1-2,TRBV29-1,SVVEASYGYT
TRBJ2-5,TRBV4-1,ASSRMGETQY
-,TRBV4-2,ASSPLYLAEPDNEQF
TRBJ1-1,TRBV7-6,ASSFALQLNTEAF
TRBJ2-2,TRBV2,ASSEARTANTGELF
TRBJ2-4,TRBV5-6,ASSLSQLLAKNIQY
TRBJ2-1,TRBV4-3,ASSQDVSIHTSPDDNEQF
TRBJ2-5,TRBV27,ASSPGFQGGEQY
TRBJ2-7,TRBV20-1,SARVTGGDAGAYEQY
-,TRBV7-2,ASSLGGYSSYEQY
TRBJ2-5,TRBV5-1,ASSLWGGDSKTQY
TRBJ2-1,TRBV4-2,ASSRELPIEQF
TRBJ2-1,TRBV7-9,ASSSEVYNGQF
TRBJ2-7,TRBV7-3,ASSSSETGVGDEQY